This T cell receptor (beta chain) is from a study of T cells in Graves' hyperthyroidism and ophthalmopathy. Using RNA transcripts as the source, TCR beta CDR3 regions were amplified. A first-round RT-PCR of the TCR CDR3 used the HTBI primer set. TCRdb fed the multiplex PCR reads into MiXCR, producing one record per CDR3 protein. The table shows 300,000 to 450,000 distinct CDR3 sequences, with about a sixth occurring only once. The CDR3 runs 14 residues. Germline CDR1 reads MDHEN; CDR2 reads SYDVKM. The V and J ends lost 2 bases and 7 bases, in that order; junction bases with no gene match: 7. Orbital computed tomography and thyroid ultrasound, together with serum TRAb and thyroxine and clinical symptoms, were used for diagnoses. In this sample, this clonotype turned up many times.

The material sequenced was blood. V and J are TRBV28 and TRBJ2-7, with 8 bases that match TRBD2. The TCR comes from a woman in her forties with Graves' ophthalmopathy. CDR3 loop: CASSLAGGPLEQYF. Here the CDR3 DNA reads TGTGCCAGCAGTTTAGCGGGAGGCCCTCTGGAGCAGTACTTC.